The rows below give T cell receptor beta chains drawn from one sample of a study of shared clonotypes between healthy human individuals. The assay was immunoSEQ multiplex PCR, and TCRdb's table has in-frame clones only and misses some. The data show around 1.9 million clones, approximately 94% seen once. The sequencing input was naive CD8+ T cells from PBMCs. The receptors were gathered from a young man in good health. Some clones in this sample may be carry-over from other donors' samples. CDR3s include the opening cysteine and the closing phenylalanine or tryptophan. Fields, in order: V gene, D gene, clone size, J gene, CDR3 length, CDR3 DNA, CDR3 protein. The D gene is left open where the match is weak. Clone size is shown for a subset of rows, as once, few, many or a class of expanded clone.

v_call: TRBV29-1
d_call: -
clone_size: -
j_call: TRBJ2-7
cdr3_length: 13
cdr3_nt: TGCAGCGTGTGGACAGCGTTCTCCTACGAGCAGTACTTC
cdr3_aa: CSVWTAFSYEQYF

v_call: TRBV7-2
d_call: -
clone_size: once
j_call: TRBJ2-7
cdr3_length: 14
cdr3_nt: TGTGCCAGCAGCTTTTATGCGGAGTACTACGAGCAGTACTTC
cdr3_aa: CASSFYAEYYEQYF

v_call: TRBV9
d_call: TRBD1
clone_size: -
j_call: TRBJ2-1
cdr3_length: 15
cdr3_nt: TGTGCCAGCAGCGACCGGGACAGGGGGCCGAATGAGCAGTTCTTC
cdr3_aa: CASSDRDRGPNEQFF

v_call: TRBV28
d_call: TRBD2
clone_size: -
j_call: TRBJ2-3
cdr3_length: 15
cdr3_nt: TGTGCCAGCAGTACGACTAGCGGCCTCACAGATACGCAGTATTTT
cdr3_aa: CASSTTSGLTDTQYF

v_call: TRBV7-6
d_call: TRBD2
clone_size: once
j_call: TRBJ2-1
cdr3_length: 13
cdr3_nt: TGTGCCAGCACAACTAGCGGGAGTGGTGAGCAGTTCTTC
cdr3_aa: CASTTSGSGEQFF

v_call: TRBV29-1
d_call: TRBD2
clone_size: -
j_call: TRBJ2-5
cdr3_length: 13
cdr3_nt: TGCAGCGTTTTTCCGGGAGGGTTGAAGACCCAGTACTTC
cdr3_aa: CSVFPGGLKTQYF

v_call: TRBV23-1
d_call: -
clone_size: -
j_call: TRBJ1-5
cdr3_length: 18
cdr3_nt: TGCGCCAGCCCAATGGGGACTTCCTCTAAAGTTAGCAATCAGCCCCAGCATTTT
cdr3_aa: CASPMGTSSKVSNQPQHF

v_call: TRBV6-1
d_call: -
clone_size: -
j_call: TRBJ2-4
cdr3_length: 15
cdr3_nt: TGTGCCAGCACCCGACTAGGACCTGCCAAAAACATTCAGTACTTC
cdr3_aa: CASTRLGPAKNIQYF

v_call: TRBV19
d_call: TRBD1
clone_size: -
j_call: TRBJ2-2
cdr3_length: 17
cdr3_nt: TGTGCCACTACGCCGGGACAGGTGGGGATGAACACCGGGGAGCTGTTTTTT
cdr3_aa: CATTPGQVGMNTGELFF

v_call: TRBV27
d_call: TRBD1
clone_size: -
j_call: TRBJ2-5
cdr3_length: 16
cdr3_nt: TGTGCCAGCAGTCCCACACTTGTGACAGGGGTAGAGACCCAGTACTTC
cdr3_aa: CASSPTLVTGVETQYF

v_call: TRBV11-2
d_call: TRBD2
clone_size: -
j_call: TRBJ2-3
cdr3_length: 14
cdr3_nt: TGTGCCAGCAGCTTTACGCGGGGGATAGATACGCAGTATTTT
cdr3_aa: CASSFTRGIDTQYF

v_call: TRBV28
d_call: -
clone_size: -
j_call: TRBJ2-7
cdr3_length: 15
cdr3_nt: TGTGCCAGCAGTTTGACCGGGTTTAGCTCCTACGAGCAGTACTTC
cdr3_aa: CASSLTGFSSYEQYF

v_call: TRBV2
d_call: TRBD2
clone_size: -
j_call: TRBJ2-7
cdr3_length: 14
cdr3_nt: TGTGCCAGCAGTTGGACTAGAGGGACTTCCGAGCAGTACTTC
cdr3_aa: CASSWTRGTSEQYF

v_call: TRBV9
d_call: -
clone_size: -
j_call: TRBJ2-7
cdr3_length: 14
cdr3_nt: TGTGCCAGCACGGCCGGGGACACTACCTACGAGCAGTACTTC
cdr3_aa: CASTAGDTTYEQYF

v_call: TRBV9
d_call: -
clone_size: -
j_call: TRBJ2-2
cdr3_length: 13
cdr3_nt: TGTGCCAGCAGCCCATTGAGGGCCGGGGAGCTGTTTTTT
cdr3_aa: CASSPLRAGELFF

v_call: TRBV2
d_call: -
clone_size: -
j_call: TRBJ2-7
cdr3_length: 13
cdr3_nt: TGTGCCAGCAGTGCATCACTTTTCTACGAGCAGTACTTC
cdr3_aa: CASSASLFYEQYF

v_call: TRBV15
d_call: -
clone_size: -
j_call: TRBJ1-4
cdr3_length: 20
cdr3_nt: TGTGCCACCAGCAGAGACCTCGCGGGCGGGGGGCAGTCTTCTAATGAAAAACTGTTTTTT
cdr3_aa: CATSRDLAGGGQSSNEKLFF

v_call: TRBV11-3
d_call: TRBD1
clone_size: -
j_call: TRBJ2-1
cdr3_length: 16
cdr3_nt: TGTGCCAGCAGCTCAAACCGGGACAGCTCCTACAATGAGCAGTTCTTC
cdr3_aa: CASSSNRDSSYNEQFF

v_call: TRBV28
d_call: -
clone_size: -
j_call: TRBJ2-7
cdr3_length: 11
cdr3_nt: TGTGCCAGCACGCCCGGGGGCGAGCAGTACTTC
cdr3_aa: CASTPGGEQYF

v_call: TRBV9
d_call: TRBD2
clone_size: -
j_call: TRBJ2-1
cdr3_length: 16
cdr3_nt: TGTGCCAGCAGCGTAGCTATATTAGCGGGAGGGAATGAGCAGTTCTTC
cdr3_aa: CASSVAILAGGNEQFF

v_call: TRBV11-2
d_call: TRBD1
clone_size: -
j_call: TRBJ1-2
cdr3_length: 15
cdr3_nt: TGTGCCAGCAGCTTAGGTTTGGGGACAGGGAGAGGCTACACCTTC
cdr3_aa: CASSLGLGTGRGYTF

v_call: TRBV28
d_call: -
clone_size: -
j_call: TRBJ2-1
cdr3_length: 14
cdr3_nt: TGTGCCAGCTCGCGGCTAGCCCCCTACAATGAGCAGTTCTTC
cdr3_aa: CASSRLAPYNEQFF

v_call: TRBV11-2
d_call: -
clone_size: -
j_call: TRBJ1-1
cdr3_length: 14
cdr3_nt: TGTGCCAGCCGTCTCGGGGGCGGGATCACTGAAGCTTTCTTT
cdr3_aa: CASRLGGGITEAFF

v_call: TRBV6-1
d_call: -
clone_size: -
j_call: TRBJ1-3
cdr3_length: 17
cdr3_nt: TGTGCCAGCAGTGAGCTTTCGGGGGCTGCCTCTGGAAACACCATATATTTT
cdr3_aa: CASSELSGAASGNTIYF

v_call: TRBV27
d_call: TRBD1
clone_size: -
j_call: TRBJ2-7
cdr3_length: 13
cdr3_nt: TGTGCCACCGGACAGGGGATGTCCTACGAGCAGTACTTC
cdr3_aa: CATGQGMSYEQYF

v_call: TRBV7-9
d_call: TRBD2
clone_size: -
j_call: TRBJ2-7
cdr3_length: 16
cdr3_nt: TGTGCCAGCAGCCCAGTCGGGGTTAGCGGGACCTACGAGCAGTACTTC
cdr3_aa: CASSPVGVSGTYEQYF

v_call: TRBV13
d_call: -
clone_size: -
j_call: TRBJ1-5
cdr3_length: 13
cdr3_nt: TGTGCCAGCAGCTTAGGTCCCAATCAGCCCCAGCATTTT
cdr3_aa: CASSLGPNQPQHF

v_call: TRBV28
d_call: TRBD1
clone_size: -
j_call: TRBJ2-7
cdr3_length: 15
cdr3_nt: TGTGCCAGCAGTTTAGTTGCGACAGGGGTCTACGAGCAGTACTTC
cdr3_aa: CASSLVATGVYEQYF

v_call: TRBV7-9
d_call: -
clone_size: -
j_call: TRBJ1-2
cdr3_length: 14
cdr3_nt: TGTGCCAGCAGCTTTGCTGGGGCTAACTATGGCTACACCTTC
cdr3_aa: CASSFAGANYGYTF

v_call: TRBV5-1
d_call: -
clone_size: -
j_call: TRBJ2-1
cdr3_length: 12
cdr3_nt: TGCGCCAGCAGGGAAAGGGACAATGAGCAGTTCTTC
cdr3_aa: CASRERDNEQFF

v_call: TRBV28
d_call: -
clone_size: -
j_call: TRBJ2-7
cdr3_length: 13
cdr3_nt: TGTGCCAATGGGGGGCGTGGGACCTACGAGCAGTACTTC
cdr3_aa: CANGGRGTYEQYF

v_call: TRBV4-1
d_call: -
clone_size: -
j_call: TRBJ1-4
cdr3_length: 20
cdr3_nt: TGCGCCAGCAGCCAAGATCCGGCAGGCCTCTCCGTTAGCGCTAATGAAAAACTGTTTTTT
cdr3_aa: CASSQDPAGLSVSANEKLFF

v_call: TRBV28
d_call: TRBD2
clone_size: -
j_call: TRBJ2-1
cdr3_length: 16
cdr3_nt: TGTGCCAGCAGTTTATCCCTAGCGGGAGAGGTTGATGAGCAGTTCTTC
cdr3_aa: CASSLSLAGEVDEQFF

v_call: TRBV5-5
d_call: -
clone_size: once
j_call: TRBJ1-2
cdr3_length: 13
cdr3_nt: TGTGCCAGCAGCTTGGGTCAGGATTATGGCTACACCTTC
cdr3_aa: CASSLGQDYGYTF

v_call: TRBV23-1
d_call: -
clone_size: once
j_call: TRBJ1-5
cdr3_length: 17
cdr3_nt: TGCGCCAGCAGTCAATATCGAGGGGTAGGGGGCAATCAGCCCCAGCATTTT
cdr3_aa: CASSQYRGVGGNQPQHF